This T cell receptor beta chain appears in the sequencing data of a study of neurological immune-mediated disorders. cDNA was made by 5'RACE with 10-nucleotide random UMIs. From 15-18 subjects, each sequencing run yielded over 180 million TCR-beta sequences. From the 5' RACE reads, TCRdb called clonotypes with MiXCR, one entry per CDR3 protein. The sample holds about 62,000 distinct CDR3 sequences; less than 6% are singletons and the top ten take roughly 3.2%. The junction had 6 bases not matched to a gene; V was cut back by 6 bases and J by 4 bases. Germline V gives CDR1 SQVTM, CDR2 ANQGSEA. The CDR3 runs 13 residues. This clonotype came up once. Preparation of the unsorted libraries drew on 2 million PBMCs stored at -80 C.

This receptor was taken from a woman between 45 and 65 years old with multiple sclerosis. What was sequenced was PBMCs. The rearrangement joins TRBV29-1 to TRBJ2-7; 10 positions match TRBD1. CDR3 DNA sequence: TGCAGCGTGAACCGGGACAGGGGTTACGAGCAGTACTTC. Its translation: CSVNRDRGYEQYF.